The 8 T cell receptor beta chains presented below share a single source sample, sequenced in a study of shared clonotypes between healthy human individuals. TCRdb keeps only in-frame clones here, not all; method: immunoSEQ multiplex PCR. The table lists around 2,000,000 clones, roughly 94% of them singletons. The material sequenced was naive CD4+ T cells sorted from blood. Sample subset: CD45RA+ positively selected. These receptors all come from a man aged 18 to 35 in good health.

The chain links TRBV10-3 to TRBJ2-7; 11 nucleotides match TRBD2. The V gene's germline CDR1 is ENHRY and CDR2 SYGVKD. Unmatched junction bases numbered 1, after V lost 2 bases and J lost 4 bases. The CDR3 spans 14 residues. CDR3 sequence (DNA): TGTGCCATCAGTGAGGGACTAGCGGGTTACGAGCAGTACTTC. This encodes CAISEGLAGYEQYF.

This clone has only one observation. The CDR3 DNA is TGCGCCAGCAGCCAAGATTTAAGCGGGTCCTACAATGAGCAGTTCTTC. This translates into CASSQDLSGSYNEQFF. This chain connects TRBV4-3 to TRBJ2-1; D is perhaps TRBD2 (6 bases). CDR1 and CDR2 (germline): LGHNA, YSLEER. Between the trimmed V and J ends, which lost 0 bases and 1 base, there was a span of 10 bases. The CDR3 totals 16 residues.

The CDR3 bases are TGTGCCTGGGGGAGGGGGCCCCTCCACTTT. Residues: CAWGRGPLHF. The chain joins TRBV30 to TRBJ1-6; tentatively, D is TRBD1 (6 bases). V lost 5 bases, J lost 13 bases, and 9 bases lay in between. Germline CDR1 and CDR2: GTSNPN and SVGIG (reference sequence). The CDR3 sequence is 10 residues long.

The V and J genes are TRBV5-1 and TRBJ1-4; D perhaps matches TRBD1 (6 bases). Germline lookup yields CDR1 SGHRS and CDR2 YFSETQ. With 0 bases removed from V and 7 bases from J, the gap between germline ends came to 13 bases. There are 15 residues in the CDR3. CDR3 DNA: TGCGCCAGCAGCTTGGCCGGGGGGCGCGGTGAAAAACTGTTTTTT. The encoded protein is CASSLAGGRGEKLFF.

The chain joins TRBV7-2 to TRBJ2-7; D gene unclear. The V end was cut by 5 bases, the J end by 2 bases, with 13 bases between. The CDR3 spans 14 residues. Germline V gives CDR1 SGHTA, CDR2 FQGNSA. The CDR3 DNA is TGTGCCAGCAGCCCCCGCGACGTTACCTACGAGCAGTACTTC. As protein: CASSPRDVTYEQYF.

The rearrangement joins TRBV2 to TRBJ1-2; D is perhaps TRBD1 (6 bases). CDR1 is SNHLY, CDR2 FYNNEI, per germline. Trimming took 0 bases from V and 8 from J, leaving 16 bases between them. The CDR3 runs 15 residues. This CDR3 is CASSEARPTGYGYTF. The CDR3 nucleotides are TGTGCCAGCAGTGAAGCGCGGCCTACAGGGTACGGCTACACCTTC.

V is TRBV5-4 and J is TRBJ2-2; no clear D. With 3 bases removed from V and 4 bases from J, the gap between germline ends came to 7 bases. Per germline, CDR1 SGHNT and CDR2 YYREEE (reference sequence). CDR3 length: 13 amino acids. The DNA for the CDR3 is TGTGCCAGCAGCTCGATCCTCACCGGGGAGCTGTTTTTT. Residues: CASSSILTGELFF.

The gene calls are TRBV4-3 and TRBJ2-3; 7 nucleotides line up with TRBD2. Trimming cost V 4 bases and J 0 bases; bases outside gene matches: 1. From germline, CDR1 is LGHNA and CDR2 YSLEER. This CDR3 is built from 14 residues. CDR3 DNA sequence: TGCGCCAGCAGCCTTAGCGGGAGCACAGATACGCAGTATTTT. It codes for CASSLSGSTDTQYF.